This is a list of T cell receptor beta chains from one sample in a study of vaccination effects on CD4 cells after COVID-19. For these receptors, no antigen is known. Clones were sequenced by immunoSEQ multiplex PCR, and TCRdb holds only the in-frame ones, with some missing. The table records about 15,000 clones, approximately 68% of them present only once. The starting material was CD4+ T cells from PBMCs cultured with HCoV-NL63 spike peptides, obtained after COVID-19 vaccination. The origin of the receptors is a human donor who received a COVID-19 vaccine. Both conserved end residues are part of each CDR3. A D gene is named only where the DNA matches it firmly. Rows give clone size only sometimes, using once, few, many, or a class for an expanded clone.

size,V,J,D,CDR3,DNA
-,TRBV28,TRBJ2-7,TRBD1,CASSRQGGLIHSYEQYF,TGTGCCAGCAGTCGACAGGGCGGGCTAATCCACTCCTACGAGCAGTACTTC
-,TRBV27,TRBJ2-7,-,CATVSSTNYEQYF,TGTGCCACAGTCAGCAGTACAAACTACGAGCAGTACTTC
-,TRBV5-5,TRBJ2-6,-,CASSLEGGANVLTF,TGTGCCAGCAGCTTGGAAGGGGGGGCCAACGTCCTGACTTTC
-,TRBV30,TRBJ1-3,-,CAWSAGQLSLLGSGNTIYF,TGTGCCTGGAGTGCTGGACAGTTGTCTTTGCTCGGCTCTGGAAACACCATATATTTT
few,TRBV4-1,TRBJ1-5,-,CASSQPLGNQPQHF,TGCGCCAGCAGCCAACCCCTGGGCAATCAGCCCCAGCATTTT
-,TRBV3-1/TRBV3-2,TRBJ1-1,-,CASSLLDGPGGAFF,TGTGCCAGCAGCCTTTTGGACGGTCCCGGGGGGGCTTTCTTT
once,TRBV18,TRBJ1-2,-,CASSPAWDGDYGYTF,TGTGCCAGCTCACCAGCCTGGGACGGCGACTATGGCTACACCTTC
-,TRBV4-2,TRBJ2-3,-,CASSQAGGGNTQYF,TGTGCCAGCAGCCAAGCGGGGGGCGGGAATACGCAGTATTTT
-,TRBV6-1,TRBJ2-5,-,CASSEDLAVRETQYF,TGTGCCAGCAGTGAGGACCTAGCCGTCCGGGAGACCCAGTACTTC
once,TRBV5-6,TRBJ1-1,-,CASSGMGARTEAFF,TGTGCCAGCAGCGGGATGGGGGCGCGCACTGAAGCTTTCTTT
-,TRBV28,TRBJ2-7,-,CASSQGQSYEQYF,TGTGCCAGCAGCCAAGGCCAGTCCTACGAGCAGTACTTC
-,TRBV2,TRBJ2-7,-,CASSRDAGGIVYF,TGTGCCAGCAGTCGGGACGCGGGCGGGATCGTTTACTTC
-,TRBV11-2,TRBJ2-7,TRBD1,CASSPIRTGGHLEQYF,TGTGCCAGCAGCCCTATCAGGACAGGGGGACATCTCGAGCAGTACTTC
-,TRBV5-1,TRBJ1-1,TRBD1,CASSSRPRQGTEAFF,TGCGCCAGCAGCTCACGGCCTCGACAGGGGACTGAAGCTTTCTTT
-,TRBV2,TRBJ1-2,-,CASSELSYGYTF,TGTGCCAGCAGTGAGCTTAGCTATGGCTACACCTTC
-,TRBV9,TRBJ1-2,-,CASSVRGSEGYTF,TGTGCCAGCAGCGTAAGGGGGAGTGAAGGCTACACCTTC
few,TRBV9,TRBJ2-7,-,CASSRRTGYEQYF,TGTGCCAGCAGCCGTAGGACTGGTTACGAGCAGTACTTC
few,TRBV7-9,TRBJ1-6,-,CASSFDTRGPPLHF,TGTGCCAGCAGCTTTGACACCAGGGGCCCACCCCTCCACTTT
-,TRBV28,TRBJ2-2,TRBD2,CASIPAGVGGELFF,TGTGCCAGCATTCCAGCGGGAGTGGGCGGGGAGCTGTTTTTT
-,TRBV4-3,TRBJ1-2,TRBD1,CASSQGTGSLGYTF,TGCGCCAGCAGCCAAGGGACAGGCTCTCTCGGCTACACCTTC
-,TRBV3-1/TRBV3-2,TRBJ1-2,-,CASSQDSRGAYGYTF,TGTGCCAGCAGCCAAGATTCCAGAGGGGCCTATGGCTACACCTTC
-,TRBV7-2,TRBJ1-2,-,CASTPIGGYGYTF,TGTGCCAGCACCCCAATAGGGGGCTATGGCTACACCTTC
-,TRBV2,TRBJ2-5,TRBD2,CASKWREEKTQYF,TGTGCCAGCAAGTGGCGGGAGGAAAAGACCCAGTACTTC
few,TRBV7-2,TRBJ1-1,-,CASNLGRGETEAFF,TGTGCCAGCAACCTGGGAAGGGGGGAGACTGAAGCTTTCTTT
few,TRBV10-3,TRBJ1-2,-,CAISDKGTNYGYTF,TGTGCCATCAGTGATAAAGGGACTAACTATGGCTACACCTTC
-,TRBV5-4,TRBJ2-1,-,CASSLGKRSGIDEQFF,TGTGCCAGCAGCTTAGGAAAGCGGTCGGGGATAGATGAGCAGTTCTTC
-,TRBV9,TRBJ1-1,-,CASSASTGLTEAFF,TGTGCCAGCAGCGCCTCCACGGGGTTGACTGAAGCTTTCTTT
-,TRBV19,TRBJ2-7,-,CASSIGGGVFGEQYF,TGTGCCAGTAGTATAGGTGGAGGAGTGTTCGGCGAGCAGTACTTC
-,TRBV20-1,TRBJ2-1,TRBD2,CSARGVNEQFF,TGCAGTGCTCGGGGGGTCAATGAGCAGTTCTTC
few,TRBV6-1,TRBJ1-4,TRBD1,CASRDRVDEKLFF,TGTGCCAGCAGGGACAGGGTTGATGAAAAACTGTTTTTT
-,TRBV30,TRBJ1-3,-,CAWSRGLSGNTIYF,TGTGCCTGGAGTAGGGGTCTCTCTGGAAACACCATATATTTT
few,TRBV29-1,TRBJ2-3,TRBD1,CSVGDRPSTDTQYF,TGCAGCGTTGGGGACAGGCCTAGCACAGATACGCAGTATTTT
-,TRBV18,TRBJ1-1,TRBD1,CASSPGQGNTEAFF,TGTGCCAGCTCACCCGGACAGGGGAACACTGAAGCTTTCTTT
-,TRBV18,TRBJ2-1,TRBD2,CASSPPTGLADNEQFF,TGTGCCAGCTCACCACCAACTGGACTAGCGGACAATGAGCAGTTCTTC
-,TRBV19,TRBJ2-1,-,CASSIRDNEQFF,TGTGCCAGTAGTATACGGGACAATGAGCAGTTCTTC
few,TRBV7-2,TRBJ2-7,TRBD1,CASSADRGSTYEQYF,TGTGCCAGCAGCGCCGACAGGGGATCTACCTACGAGCAGTACTTC
few,TRBV6-6,TRBJ1-5,-,CASSGGLGQPQHF,TGTGCCAGCAGTGGGGGGCTAGGGCAGCCCCAGCATTTT
-,TRBV4-2,TRBJ1-1,-,CASSLTRDTEAFF,TGTGCCAGCAGCCTAACCCGGGACACTGAAGCTTTCTTT
-,TRBV7-7,TRBJ2-5,TRBD1,CASRGTGMETQYF,TGTGCTAGCAGGGGGACAGGGATGGAGACCCAGTACTTC
-,TRBV4-3,TRBJ2-5,-,CASSQGSSPNQETQYF,TGCGCCAGCAGCCAGGGGTCTAGCCCCAACCAAGAGACCCAGTACTTC
-,TRBV2,TRBJ2-7,TRBD2,CASRRDRRVGLAYLSYEQYF,TGTGCCAGCAGGAGAGACAGGAGGGTGGGACTAGCGTACCTGTCCTACGAGCAGTACTTC
-,TRBV6-5,TRBJ1-3,TRBD1,CASSLGQGVVSAF,TGTGCCAGCAGCCTCGGACAGGGGGTGGTATCCGCCTTT
-,TRBV4-3,TRBJ2-2,-,CASSQDRAQPGTGELFF,TGCGCCAGCAGCCAAGATAGGGCACAGCCGGGCACCGGGGAGCTGTTTTTT
-,TRBV9,TRBJ2-5,-,CASSGPTPGETQYF,TGTGCCAGCAGCGGCCCAACCCCTGGCGAGACCCAGTACTTC
-,TRBV27,TRBJ1-6,-,CASSFGTESSYNSPLHF,TGTGCCAGCAGTTTTGGGACGGAGAGCTCCTATAATTCACCCCTCCACTTT
-,TRBV7-3,TRBJ2-1,TRBD2,CASSLTAGGSYNEQFF,TGTGCCAGCAGCTTAACGGCGGGGGGCTCCTACAATGAGCAGTTCTTC
-,TRBV10-3,TRBJ2-7,TRBD2,CAISPSGDSYEQYF,TGTGCCATCAGTCCTAGCGGAGACTCCTACGAGCAGTACTTC
-,TRBV12-5,TRBJ2-1,TRBD2,CASGLVPLGRVGYNEQFF,TGTGCTAGTGGTTTGGTACCCCTCGGGAGGGTAGGCTACAATGAGCAGTTCTTC
-,TRBV29-1,TRBJ1-2,-,CSVFDPSKGYTF,TGCAGCGTGTTCGACCCAAGCAAGGGCTACACCTTC
few,TRBV28,TRBJ1-3,TRBD1,CASRYRDRVHSIYF,TGTGCCAGCAGATACCGGGACAGGGTTCACTCCATATATTTT
-,TRBV5-1,TRBJ2-1,-,CASSLFGRQSDEQFF,TGCGCCAGCAGCTTGTTCGGCAGACAAAGTGATGAGCAGTTCTTC
-,TRBV4-2,TRBJ2-2,TRBD2,CASSQDRLAGVSNTGELFF,TGTGCCAGCAGCCAAGACCGACTAGCGGGGGTCTCGAACACCGGGGAGCTGTTTTTT
-,TRBV2,TRBJ2-2,-,CASSERVLNTGELFF,TGTGCCAGCAGTGAAAGGGTCCTGAACACCGGGGAGCTGTTTTTT
-,TRBV9,TRBJ2-1,-,CASSGTTRNEQFF,TGTGCCAGCAGCGGAACGACTAGGAATGAGCAGTTCTTC
few,TRBV3-1/TRBV3-2,TRBJ1-2,-,CASSQEAVNYGYTF,TGTGCCAGCAGCCAAGAGGCAGTCAACTATGGCTACACCTTC
once,TRBV3-1/TRBV3-2,TRBJ2-5,TRBD2,CASSPVAGSRVTQYF,TGTGCCAGCAGTCCAGTAGCGGGTAGTCGGGTGACCCAGTACTTC
few,TRBV4-2,TRBJ2-2,-,CASSQDSGGNTGELFF,TGTGCCAGCAGCCAAGATTCAGGAGGGAACACCGGGGAGCTGTTTTTT
few,TRBV5-6,TRBJ1-5,-,CASSLGLGQPQHF,TGTGCCAGCAGCTTGGGGTTAGGTCAGCCCCAGCATTTT